This TCR beta chain was sequenced in a study of blood T cell repertoires in COVID-19. The CDR3 loop spans 16 amino acids. Germline assignment: CDR1 KGHSH and CDR2 LQKENI. The V gene lost 3 bases and the J gene lost 3 bases, with 15 bases spanning the gap. Clones were read by immunoSEQ multiplex PCR, and TCRdb kept only the in-frame ones, dropping some. The sample consists of approximately 70,000 clones, under 95% of them appearing once. The chain joins TRBV18 to TRBJ1-5; the D is unclear. The sample consisted of peripheral blood. The TCR comes from a woman aged 60-70 years with active COVID-19. The CDR3 bases are TGTGCCAGCTCACCGCGGGTTGCAGATTACAATCAGCCCCAGCATTTT. It translates to CASSPRVADYNQPQHF.